This T cell receptor beta chain is from a study of cytomegalovirus exposure and HLA in healthy donors. Study in general: Ancestry clustering placed 70% to 90% of about 400 genotyped donors in the Caucasian-associated cluster. Points from the study as a whole: A likely sequencing artifact accounted for one observed cluster of highly shared sequence variants. A later analysis linked 16,951 TCR beta sequences to HLA alleles at 0.05 false discovery rate.

Concerning this clone: Antigen unknown.

Unrecorded immune exposures were likely, despite nominal health at sampling. Both 60 Vbeta primers and 13 Jbeta primers went into the PCR. Using immunoSEQ multiplex PCR, the repertoire was profiled, and TCRdb retains in-frame clones only, with some absent. Altogether 170,000 or so clones are present, approximately 80% being singletons, with the ten largest covering more than 4%. CDR3 length equals 13 residues. The germline gives CDR1 SEHNR, CDR2 FQNEAQ (reference sequence). Trimming pared 5 bases from V and 8 bases from J, leaving 15 bases between. This TCR was recovered from a man aged 18 to 29 in good health and CMV-seronegative. Sequencing was done on a sample of PBMCs. The rearrangement links TRBV7-9 to TRBJ1-2; unclear D gene. CDR3 sequence: CASSPSFGMGYTF. The DNA of the CDR3 is TGTGCCAGCAGCCCCTCTTTCGGGATGGGCTACACCTTC.